This is a list of T cell receptor beta chains from one sample in a study of metastatic and nonmetastatic thyroid tumors. Using MiXCR, TCRdb reanalyzed the PCR reads. The repertoire has approximately 34,000 clones, roughly 17% of them found once; the top ten carry around 3.1%. Sequences were obtained from blood. Receptor source: a female donor with papillary thyroid cancer or a benign thyroid nodule (not recorded which). Some clones in this sample may be carry-over from other donors' samples. Each CDR3 is given with its conserved first and last residue. The D gene is left open where the match is weak. The size field is filled for only some rows; it gives once, few, many or a size class.

length	J	V	D	size	CDR3	DNA
14	TRBJ2-7	TRBV12-3/TRBV12-4	TRBD2	many	CASSLGGGLYEQYF	TGTGCCAGCAGTTTAGGGGGAGGGCTATACGAGCAGTACTTC
16	TRBJ2-3	TRBV28	TRBD1	many	CASSLSTGQSTDTQYF	TGTGCCAGCAGTTTATCAACGGGACAGTCCACAGATACGCAGTATTTT
15	TRBJ2-2	TRBV28	-	many	CASTSGTADTGELFF	TGTGCCAGCACCTCGGGGACGGCCGACACCGGGGAGCTGTTTTTT
16	TRBJ2-3	TRBV10-1	TRBD2	few	CASSDGGLAGVSTQYF	TGTGCCAGCAGTGACGGGGGGCTAGCGGGAGTTTCTACGCAGTATTTT
13	TRBJ2-1	TRBV18	-	many	CASSPLAYNEQFF	TGTGCCAGCTCACCATTGGCCTACAATGAGCAGTTCTTC
16	TRBJ2-5	TRBV7-2	-	many	CASSPGGLMLGETQYF	TGTGCCAGCAGCCCTGGGGGTTTAATGCTGGGAGAGACCCAGTACTTC
14	TRBJ2-7	TRBV6-1	-	medium-sized	CASSKGGRTYEQYF	TGTGCCAGCAGTAAAGGAGGACGTACCTACGAGCAGTACTTC
13	TRBJ1-1	TRBV30	-	many	CAWDGQLNTEAFF	TGTGCCTGGGACGGACAGTTGAACACTGAAGCTTTCTTT
12	TRBJ2-3	TRBV12-5	-	many	CASAPNTDTQYF	TGTGCTAGTGCCCCAAACACAGATACGCAGTATTTT
16	TRBJ1-2	TRBV20-1	-	many	CSARVLGGLSWYGYTF	TGCAGTGCTAGAGTCCTGGGGGGGTTATCTTGGTATGGCTACACCTTC
15	TRBJ2-7	TRBV20-1	-	-	CSASWPTRLTYEQYF	TGCAGTGCTAGTTGGCCGACGCGACTTACCTACGAGCAGTACTTC
18	TRBJ2-2	TRBV9	-	many	CASSATPLTGHMTGELFF	TGTGCCAGCAGCGCGACTCCACTTACGGGACATATGACCGGGGAGCTGTTTTTT
17	TRBJ2-2	TRBV6-1	TRBD1	many	CASRLGTGAANTGELFF	TGTGCCAGCAGGCTGGGGACAGGGGCCGCGAACACCGGGGAGCTGTTTTTT
16	TRBJ1-4	TRBV7-9	-	many	CASSLKVGGPNEKLFF	TGTGCCAGCAGCCTCAAAGTAGGGGGACCTAATGAAAAACTGTTTTTT
14	TRBJ2-7	TRBV6-1	TRBD1	-	CASCVTGEGYEQYF	TGTGCCAGCTGTGTCACAGGGGAAGGATACGAGCAGTACTTC
15	TRBJ2-1	TRBV29-1	TRBD1	many	CSVNGRGQANNEQFF	TGCAGCGTCAACGGTCGAGGACAGGCGAACAATGAGCAGTTCTTC
12	TRBJ1-1	TRBV20-1	-	many	CSASASDTEAFF	TGCAGTGCTAGTGCTTCGGACACTGAAGCTTTCTTT
11	TRBJ1-2	TRBV20-1	-	-	CTGDPHYGYTF	TGCACCGGGGACCCTCACTATGGCTACACCTTC
16	TRBJ1-5	TRBV5-8	TRBD1	many	CASSLPGTGIGQPQHF	TGTGCCAGCAGCCTCCCCGGGACAGGGATTGGACAGCCCCAGCATTTT
16	TRBJ1-4	TRBV20-1	-	many	CSASPGQPFAGEKLFF	TGCAGTGCTAGCCCGGGACAACCCTTTGCTGGAGAAAAACTGTTTTTT
14	TRBJ2-7	TRBV29-1	TRBD2	many	CSARTSVFSYEQYF	TGCAGCGCTCGGACTAGCGTATTCTCCTACGAGCAGTACTTC
16	TRBJ2-7	TRBV12-3/TRBV12-4	TRBD2	many	CASSLVAGGFYYEQYF	TGTGCCAGCAGTTTAGTGGCGGGAGGGTTTTATTACGAGCAGTACTTC
13	TRBJ2-2	TRBV10-3	-	many	CAISERDTGELFF	TGTGCCATCAGCGAAAGGGACACCGGGGAGCTGTTTTTT
11	TRBJ2-7	TRBV20-1	-	many	CSETERGEQYF	TGCAGTGAGACGGAACGGGGCGAGCAGTACTTC
14	TRBJ2-7	TRBV6-1	TRBD1	many	CASSPDRGLYEQYF	TGTGCCAGCAGCCCAGACAGGGGGCTCTACGAGCAGTACTTC
16	TRBJ1-5	TRBV11-1	-	many	CASSSSQIRGGQPQHF	TGTGCCAGCAGCTCCTCGCAAATAAGGGGGGGACAGCCCCAGCATTTT
15	TRBJ2-2	TRBV6-5	-	many	CASSYGWVDTGELFF	TGTGCCAGCAGTTACGGTTGGGTGGACACCGGGGAGCTGTTTTTT
15	TRBJ2-7	TRBV5-1	TRBD2	-	CASSLLGGSEYEQYF	TGCGCCAGCAGCTTGTTGGGCGGGAGCGAGTACGAGCAGTACTTC
15	TRBJ2-5	TRBV7-9	TRBD2	many	CASSLVTSGRETQYF	TGTGCCAGCAGCTTAGTGACTAGCGGGAGGGAGACCCAGTACTTC
13	TRBJ2-1	TRBV15	-	few	CATSICRGNEQFF	TGTGCCACCAGCATATGCAGGGGCAATGAGCAGTTCTTC
13	TRBJ1-2	TRBV12-3/TRBV12-4	TRBD1	many	CASSLRDRFSYTF	TGTGCCAGCAGTTTAAGGGACAGGTTCAGCTACACCTTC
15	TRBJ2-5	TRBV3-1	-	many	CASSKTPREGETQYF	TGTGCCAGCAGCAAAACCCCTAGGGAAGGAGAGACCCAGTACTTC
14	TRBJ1-2	TRBV6-2/TRBV6-3	-	few	CASSYGVGLYGYTF	TGTGCCAGCAGTTATGGAGTTGGACTCTATGGCTACACCTTC
12	TRBJ2-7	TRBV10-1	-	many	CANLDSFYEQYF	TGCGCCAACCTAGACAGTTTCTACGAGCAGTACTTC
13	TRBJ1-1	TRBV28	-	many	CASSIRMNTEAFF	TGTGCCAGCAGCATCCGGATGAACACTGAAGCTTTCTTT
15	TRBJ2-7	TRBV14	-	many	CASSQERSPGQEQYF	TGTGCCAGCAGCCAAGAACGCAGCCCCGGGCAGGAGCAGTACTTC
15	TRBJ2-7	TRBV6-1	TRBD2	medium-sized	CASTEGTSGSDEQYF	TGTGCCAGCACCGAAGGGACTAGCGGGAGTGACGAGCAGTACTTC
13	TRBJ2-7	TRBV13	-	-	CASSSGEGEGPGF	TGTGCCAGCAGTTCCGGAGAGGGTGAGGGTCCGGGGTTC
16	TRBJ2-7	TRBV5-1	-	-	CASSLVSSAFSYELYF	TGCGCCAGCAGCTTGGTGTCTAGCGCGTTCTCGTACGAGCTGTACTTC
11	TRBJ2-1	TRBV9	-	many	CASSARGEQFF	TGTGCCAGCAGCGCCAGGGGCGAGCAGTTCTTC
13	TRBJ1-1	TRBV5-4	-	many	CASSFSLNTEAFF	TGTGCCAGCAGCTTTTCGTTGAACACTGAAGCTTTCTTT
13	TRBJ2-2	TRBV30	-	many	CAWSVRDTGELFF	TGTGCCTGGAGTGTACGGGACACCGGGGAGCTGTTTTTT
13	TRBJ2-7	TRBV18	TRBD1	-	CASTRDRVYEQYF	TGTGCCAGCACTCGGGACAGGGTCTACGAGCAGTACTTC
16	TRBJ2-4	TRBV20-1	TRBD2	many	CSARDILAGGNLATYF	TGCAGTGCTAGAGATATCCTAGCGGGAGGGAATTTAGCAACGTACTTC
13	TRBJ2-1	TRBV29-1	TRBD1	many	CSSTGGVDNEQFF	TGCAGCTCTACAGGGGGCGTCGACAATGAGCAGTTCTTC
17	TRBJ2-1	TRBV7-6	TRBD2	many	CASSSLSGTSGTGEQFF	TGTGCCAGCAGTTCCCTGTCCGGGACTAGCGGGACGGGTGAGCAGTTCTTC
16	TRBJ1-5	TRBV20-1	-	-	CSASVPGIISNQPQHF	TGCAGTGCTAGCGTCCCAGGGATAATTAGCAATCAGCCCCAGCATTTT
16	TRBJ1-4	TRBV7-9	TRBD1	many	CASSLVWARGSEKLFF	TGTGCCAGCAGCCTCGTCTGGGCCAGGGGGAGTGAAAAACTGTTTTTT